A selection of T cell receptor beta chains follows, all from one sample in a study of response to subunit inactivated influenza vaccine. TCRdb reprocessed the RT-PCR reads with MiXCR, giving one entry per CDR3 protein. The sample includes some 480,000 distinct CDR3 sequences, 9.5% to 12% of them seen just once. Sequences were derived from PBMCs from blood, sampled roughly 46 days after vaccination. These receptors came from a man in his forties or fifties who received an inactivated influenza vaccine. CDR3s leave out the opening cysteine and the closing phenylalanine or tryptophan.

J gene | V gene | CDR3 protein
TRBJ1-1 | TRBV27 | ASGRGINTEAF
TRBJ2-1 | TRBV5-8 | ASSEKVGTGAPSYNEQF
TRBJ2-2 | TRBV12-3/TRBV12-4 | ASILVAGGEGTGELF
TRBJ1-2 | TRBV28 | ASSLTSQGARGYT
TRBJ2-5 | TRBV27 | ASSPRGYEWKETQY
TRBJ2-1 | TRBV6-5 | ASSYSIAAHNNEQF
TRBJ2-1 | TRBV6-5 | ASSYLYRDRVPEQF
TRBJ2-1 | TRBV4-2 | ASSHRSRGGDEQF
TRBJ2-7 | TRBV12-3/TRBV12-4 | ASTQGQGGSYEQY
TRBJ2-7 | TRBV2 | ASRDRDRGLEQY
TRBJ1-2 | TRBV20-1 | SASDRKNYGYT
TRBJ2-5 | TRBV7-9 | ASSPRTTRGETQY
TRBJ2-1 | TRBV6-2/TRBV6-3 | ASSYGIVNGEQF
TRBJ2-3 | TRBV12-3/TRBV12-4 | ASSTTGRRDTQY
TRBJ2-1 | TRBV28 | ATNRGLAGSYNEQF
TRBJ2-2 | TRBV6-1 | ASSPASGGPGTGELF
TRBJ1-1 | TRBV3-1 | ASMRGRGTNTEAF
TRBJ2-6 | TRBV7-9 | ASSGPGQSSGANVLT
TRBJ2-3 | TRBV6-2/TRBV6-3 | ASSSLRTSGVLTDTQY
TRBJ1-1 | TRBV7-8 | ASSPGTSTNTEAF
TRBJ2-3 | TRBV24-1 | ATSDLGGHGTDTQY
TRBJ1-5 | TRBV30 | AWSVKGGNQPQH
TRBJ2-5 | TRBV6-2/TRBV6-3 | ASSWAGLQETQY
TRBJ2-3 | TRBV12-3/TRBV12-4 | ASRATGGSTDTQY
TRBJ2-3 | TRBV12-3/TRBV12-4 | ASSLNSRQY
TRBJ2-3 | TRBV12-3/TRBV12-4 | ASSSVPQGAGSGTDTQY
TRBJ2-7 | TRBV10-3 | AISETREQY
TRBJ2-7 | TRBV27 | ASRKGRNYEQY
TRBJ1-2 | TRBV7-2 | ASSRDRQAAGGYT
TRBJ1-1 | TRBV10-3 | AISERGGVGNTEAF